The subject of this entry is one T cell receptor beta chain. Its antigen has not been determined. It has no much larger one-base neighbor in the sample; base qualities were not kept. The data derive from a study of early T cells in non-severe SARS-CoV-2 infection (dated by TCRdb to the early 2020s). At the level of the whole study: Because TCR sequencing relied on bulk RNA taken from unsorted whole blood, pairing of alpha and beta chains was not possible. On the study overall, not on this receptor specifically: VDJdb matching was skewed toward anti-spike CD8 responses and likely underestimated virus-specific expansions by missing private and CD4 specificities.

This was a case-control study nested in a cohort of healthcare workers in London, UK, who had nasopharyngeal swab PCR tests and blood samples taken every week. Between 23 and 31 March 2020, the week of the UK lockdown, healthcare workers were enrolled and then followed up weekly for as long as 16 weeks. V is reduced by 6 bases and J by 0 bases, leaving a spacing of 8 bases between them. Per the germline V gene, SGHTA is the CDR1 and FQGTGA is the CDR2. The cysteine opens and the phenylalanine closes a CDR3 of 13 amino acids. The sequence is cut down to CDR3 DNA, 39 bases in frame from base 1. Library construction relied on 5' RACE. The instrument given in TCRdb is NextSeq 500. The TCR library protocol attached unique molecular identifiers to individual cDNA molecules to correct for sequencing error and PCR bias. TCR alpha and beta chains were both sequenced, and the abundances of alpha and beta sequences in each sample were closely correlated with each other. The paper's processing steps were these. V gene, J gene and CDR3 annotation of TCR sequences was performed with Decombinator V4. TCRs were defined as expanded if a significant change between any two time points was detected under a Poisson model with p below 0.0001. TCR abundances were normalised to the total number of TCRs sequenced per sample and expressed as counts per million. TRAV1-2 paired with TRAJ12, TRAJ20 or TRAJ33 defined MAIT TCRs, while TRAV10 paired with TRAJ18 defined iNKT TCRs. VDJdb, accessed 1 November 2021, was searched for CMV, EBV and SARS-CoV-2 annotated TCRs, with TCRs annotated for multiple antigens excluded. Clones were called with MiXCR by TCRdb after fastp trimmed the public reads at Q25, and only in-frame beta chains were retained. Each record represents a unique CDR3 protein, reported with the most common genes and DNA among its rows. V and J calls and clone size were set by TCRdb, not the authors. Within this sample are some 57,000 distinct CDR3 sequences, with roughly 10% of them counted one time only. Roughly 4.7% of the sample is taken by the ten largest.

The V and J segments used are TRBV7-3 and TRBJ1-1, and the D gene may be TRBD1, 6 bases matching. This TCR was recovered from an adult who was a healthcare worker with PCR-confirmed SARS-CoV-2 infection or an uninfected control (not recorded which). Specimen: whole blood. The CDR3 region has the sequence CASSGQLNTEAFF. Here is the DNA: TGTGCCAGCAGTGGACAGTTGAACACTGAAGCTTTCTTT.